This TCR beta chain was obtained from a study of T-cell memory formation after mild COVID-19. TCRdb reprocessed the 5' RACE reads with MiXCR, giving one entry per CDR3 protein. There are some 130,000 distinct CDR3 sequences in the sample; about 5.9% occur only once, and 2% to 2.5% lies in the top ten. Trimming shortened V by 4 bases and J by 0 bases, and 6 bases separated the two germline ends. The CDR3 loop spans 13 amino acids. The V gene's germline CDR1 is SQVTM and CDR2 ANQGSEA. This clonotype was seen repeatedly, ten times or more. Its antigen is unknown. Notes on the study in general: Most CD4+ clones that shrank were in CM and EM, while CD8+ ones turned up in EMRA.

The source of this sequence is an adult woman who had mild COVID-19 (a few samples of this study predate the infection). Cell type and time point are not known. Specimen: PBMCs or a T cell subset sorted from them (not recorded which). The chain is built from TRBV29-1 and TRBJ2-2; D call uncertain. CDR3 region: CSVGKANTGELFF. The CDR3 nucleotides are TGCAGCGTTGGGAAGGCGAACACCGGGGAGCTGTTTTTT.